A single sample gave rise to the 12 T cell receptor beta chains below, sequenced in a study of blood T cell repertoires in COVID-19. TCRdb's table, derived via immunoSEQ multiplex PCR, lists solely in-frame clones and lacks some. The profile shows tens of thousands of clones, less than 90% of them singletons. Source material: peripheral blood. The source of these receptors is a man aged 55 to 70 with acute or convalescent COVID-19.

The chain recombines TRBV11-2 with TRBJ2-2, with 11 nucleotides matching TRBD1. Germline CDR1 SGHAT, CDR2 FQNNGV. V lost 5 bases and J lost 1; bases outside the gene matches: 9. This CDR3 region has 18 residues. CDR3 nucleotide sequence: TGTGCCAGCAGCCCGCCGCCGGGACAGGGGGAGAACACCGGGGAGCTGTTTTTT. Protein: CASSPPPGQGENTGELFF.

The chain couples TRBV5-1 to TRBJ1-6; a weak D match, TRBD1 (6 bases). V lost 1 base and J lost 0, with 8 bases in between. The CDR3 contains 16 residues. Germline CDR1 reads SGHRS; CDR2 reads YFSETQ. The CDR3 DNA reads as TGCGCCAGCAGCTTGACAGGGAGCTCCTATAATTCACCCCTCCACTTT. Its translation: CASSLTGSSYNSPLHF.

V usage is TRBV13 and J usage is TRBJ2-7; D gene ambiguous. There are 15 residues in the CDR3. Germline CDR1 reads PRHDT; CDR2 reads FYEKMQ (reference sequence). Trimming took 0 bases from V and 6 from J, leaving 15 bases between them. For the CDR3, the DNA is TGTGCCAGCAGCTTAGGCCCCGAGCTACCTCTCGAGCAGTACTTC. Translation gives CASSLGPELPLEQYF.

DNA for the CDR3: TGTGCCAGCCTAGCTCCCTCGTTAGGGTTTTTATCTGGGACTAATGAAAAACTGTTTTTT. It is translated as CASLAPSLGFLSGTNEKLFF. V and J are TRBV28 and TRBJ1-4, with D uncertain. Germline values: CDR1 MDHEN, CDR2 SYDVKM. The ends were cut back, 8 bases at V and 2 bases at J, with 30 bases in the middle. The CDR3 contains 20 residues. The complete variable domain, with remaining parts taken from reference TRBV28 and TRBJ1-4, reads DVKVTQSSRYLVKRTGEKVFLECVQDMDHENMFWYRQDPGLGLRLIYFSYDVKMKEKGDIPEGYSVSREKKERFSLILESASTNQTSMYLCASLAPSLGFLSGTNEKLFFGSGTQLSVL.

The chain employs TRBV11-1 and TRBJ2-3, with 11 bases matching TRBD2. The CDR3 loop spans 16 amino acids. CDR1 is SGHAT and CDR2 is FQDESV in the germline V gene (reference sequence). Trimming at V came to 3 bases and at J to 4 bases, leaving 6 bases not matched to a gene. CDR3 amino acids: CASSFLAGGLADTQYF. CDR3 bases: TGTGCCAGCAGCTTTTTAGCGGGGGGGCTCGCAGATACGCAGTATTTT.

The chain is built from TRBV4-1 and TRBJ1-1; 9 bases are a match to TRBD1. The ends lost 3 bases at V and 10 bases at J; junction bases unmatched: 15. CDR3 length: 16 residues. Germline loops: CDR1 MGHRA, CDR2 YSYEKL. CDR3 in DNA: TGCGCCAGCAGCCAGCCCTCCCGGGACAGGGAAAGGGCAGCTTTCTTT. Amino acids: CASSQPSRDRERAAFF.

This clone was detected only a few times. The CDR3 sequence is CASSGDRGPGELFF. CDR3 in DNA: TGTGCCAGCAGCGGGGACAGGGGGCCCGGGGAGCTGTTTTTT. The chain combines TRBV9 with TRBJ2-2; 12 nucleotides align to TRBD1. With V trimmed by 3 bases and J by 6 bases, 0 bases remained unmatched. Germline values: CDR1 SGDLS, CDR2 YYNGEE. This CDR3 comprises 14 residues.

The CDR3, as DNA: TGTGCCAGCAGCCCAGGACACCGCTACGAGCAGTACTTC. Translation gives CASSPGHRYEQYF. The V and J genes are TRBV14 and TRBJ2-7, with a weak D call TRBD1 (5 bases). The CDR3 runs to 13 residues. CDR1 is SGHDN, CDR2 FVKESK, per germline. Deletions cut 4 bases from V and 3 bases from J, with 10 bases between.

The J gene is TRBJ2-7, the V gene TRBV7-2; tentatively, D is TRBD2 (6 bases). V was pared by 4 bases and J by 7 bases, with 11 bases between. The germline CDR1 and CDR2 sequences are SGHTA and FQGNSA. The CDR3 covers 12 residues. The CDR3 DNA is TGTGCCAGCAGCTCCGGGGGTTGGGAGCAGTACTTC. It codes for CASSSGGWEQYF.

The rearrangement uses TRBV6-1 and TRBJ2-5, with 9 bases fitting TRBD2. Germline CDR1 MNHNS, CDR2 SASEGT. J gave up 2 bases and V 2 bases, and 6 bases lay outside the gene matches. This CDR3 contains 16 residues. DNA of the CDR3: TGTGCCAGCAGTGAATGGGGACTAGCCCTGCAAGAGACCCAGTACTTC. Protein sequence: CASSEWGLALQETQYF.

This sequence joins TRBV28 and TRBJ2-2, with a possible D match to TRBD2 (6 bases). Between the trimmed V and J ends, which lost 2 bases and 2 bases, there was a span of 9 bases. The CDR3 covers 15 residues. The germline CDR1 and CDR2 sequences are MDHEN and SYDVKM. The CDR3 sequence is CASSLGRFNTGELFF. CDR3 in DNA: TGTGCCAGCAGTTTAGGGAGGTTTAACACCGGGGAGCTGTTTTTT.

The chain employs TRBV28 and TRBJ1-4, with a weak D call TRBD1 (5 bases). The CDR3 loop spans 15 amino acids. Germline V lookup: CDR1 MDHEN, CDR2 SYDVKM. V was cut by 3 bases and J by 8 bases, with 16 bases left in between. Written as DNA, the CDR3 is TGTGCCAGCAGTTTCCCGGCAGGGAAAGGCGAAAAACTGTTTTTT. It encodes CASSFPAGKGEKLFF.